This T cell receptor beta chain appears in the sequencing data of a study of blood T cell repertoires in COVID-19. Study as a whole: Sites across the United States, Italy and Spain contributed samples from acute and convalescent COVID-19. The cDNA or gDNA used as material had been derived from T cells, B-cell-depleted T cells, or PBMCs.

Seattle patients were enrolled while actively infected and followed longitudinally. Germline V gene data show CDR1 as LGHNA and CDR2 as YSLEER. Trimming pared 0 bases from V and 5 bases from J, leaving 13 bases between. CDR3 length equals 15 residues. The data were produced by immunoSEQ multiplex PCR, yet TCRdb's version contains in-frame clones alone and is incomplete. Of 250,000 to 350,000 clones listed, about nine tenths were seen once; the top ten hold roughly 6.1%. Sequencing was carried out using peripheral blood. The chain combines TRBV4-3 with TRBJ2-5, with D perhaps matching TRBD1 (5 bases). The clonotype comes from a woman aged 45-65 years with COVID-19, enrolled during active disease. CDR3 in amino acids: CASSQDGALGETQYF. Here the CDR3 DNA reads TGCGCCAGCAGCCAAGATGGGGCCCTGGGCGAGACCCAGTACTTC.